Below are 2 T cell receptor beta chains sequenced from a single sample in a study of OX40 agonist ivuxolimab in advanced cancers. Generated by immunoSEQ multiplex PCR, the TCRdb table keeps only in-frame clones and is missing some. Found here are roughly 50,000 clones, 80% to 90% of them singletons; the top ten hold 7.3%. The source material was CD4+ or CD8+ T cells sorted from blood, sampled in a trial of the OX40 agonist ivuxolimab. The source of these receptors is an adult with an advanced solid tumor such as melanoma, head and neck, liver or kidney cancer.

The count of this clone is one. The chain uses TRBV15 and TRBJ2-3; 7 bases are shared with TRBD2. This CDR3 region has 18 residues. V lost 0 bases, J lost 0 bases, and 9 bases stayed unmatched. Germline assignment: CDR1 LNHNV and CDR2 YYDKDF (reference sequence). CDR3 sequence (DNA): TGTGCCACCAGCAGAGATCTCAGGCTAGCGGCTAGCACAGATACGCAGTATTTT. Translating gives CATSRDLRLAASTDTQYF.

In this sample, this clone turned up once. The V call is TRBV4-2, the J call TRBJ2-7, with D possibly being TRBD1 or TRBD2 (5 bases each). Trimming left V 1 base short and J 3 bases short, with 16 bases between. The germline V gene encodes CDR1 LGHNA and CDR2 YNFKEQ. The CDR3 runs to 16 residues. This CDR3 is CASSQVPAGTIYEQYF. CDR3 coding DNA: TGTGCCAGCAGCCAAGTGCCGGCCGGGACGATCTACGAGCAGTACTTC.